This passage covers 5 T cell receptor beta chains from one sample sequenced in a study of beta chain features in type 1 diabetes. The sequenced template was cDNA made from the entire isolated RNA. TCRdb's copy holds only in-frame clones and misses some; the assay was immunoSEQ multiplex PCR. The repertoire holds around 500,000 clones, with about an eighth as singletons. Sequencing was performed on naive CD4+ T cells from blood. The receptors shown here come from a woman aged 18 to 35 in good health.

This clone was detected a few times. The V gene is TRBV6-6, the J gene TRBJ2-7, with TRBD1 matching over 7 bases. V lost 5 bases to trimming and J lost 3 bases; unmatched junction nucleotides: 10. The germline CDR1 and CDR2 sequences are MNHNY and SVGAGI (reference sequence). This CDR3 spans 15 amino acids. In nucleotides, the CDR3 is TGTGCCAGCAGTCCCGTCGGACAGGCAGGCTACGAGCAGTACTTC. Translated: CASSPVGQAGYEQYF.

The CDR3 reads CASSLNIQYF. The CDR3, as DNA: TGTGCCAGCTCGTTAAACATTCAGTACTTC. The chain joins TRBV2 to TRBJ2-4, with no clear D. The CDR3 contains 10 residues. V was clipped by 8 bases and J by 6 bases, with 5 bases between them. CDR1 is SNHLY and CDR2 is FYNNEI in the germline V gene.

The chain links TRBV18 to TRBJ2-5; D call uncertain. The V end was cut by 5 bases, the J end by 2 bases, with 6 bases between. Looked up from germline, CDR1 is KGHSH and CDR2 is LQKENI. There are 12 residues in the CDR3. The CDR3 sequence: CASSIIQETQYF. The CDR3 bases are TGTGCCAGCTCAATAATTCAAGAGACCCAGTACTTC.

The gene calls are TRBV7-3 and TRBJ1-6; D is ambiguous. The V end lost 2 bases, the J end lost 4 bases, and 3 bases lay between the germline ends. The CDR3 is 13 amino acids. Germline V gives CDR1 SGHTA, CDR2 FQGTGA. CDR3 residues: CASSLSYNSPLHF. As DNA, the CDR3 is TGTGCCAGCAGCTTATCGTATAATTCACCCCTCCACTTT.

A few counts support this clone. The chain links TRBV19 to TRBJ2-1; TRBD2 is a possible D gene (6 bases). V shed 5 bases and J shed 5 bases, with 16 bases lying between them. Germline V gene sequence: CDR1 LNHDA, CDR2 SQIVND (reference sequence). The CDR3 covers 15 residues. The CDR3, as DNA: TGTGCCAGTAGTGTTAGCGGCACCGCCGACAATGAGCAGTTCTTC. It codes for CASSVSGTADNEQFF.